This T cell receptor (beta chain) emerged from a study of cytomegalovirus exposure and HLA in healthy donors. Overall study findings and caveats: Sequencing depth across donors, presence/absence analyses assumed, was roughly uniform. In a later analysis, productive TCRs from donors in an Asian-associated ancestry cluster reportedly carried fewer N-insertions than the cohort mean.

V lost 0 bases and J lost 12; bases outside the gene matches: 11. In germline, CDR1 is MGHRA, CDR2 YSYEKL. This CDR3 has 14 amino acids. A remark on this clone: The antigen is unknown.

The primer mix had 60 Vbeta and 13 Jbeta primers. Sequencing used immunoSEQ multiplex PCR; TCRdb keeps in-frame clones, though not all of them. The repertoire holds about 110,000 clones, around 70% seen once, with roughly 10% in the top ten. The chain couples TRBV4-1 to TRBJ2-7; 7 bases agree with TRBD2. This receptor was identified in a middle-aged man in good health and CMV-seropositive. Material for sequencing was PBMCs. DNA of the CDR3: TGCGCCAGCAGCCAAGATCCCCCTTGGACTAGTACGTACTTC. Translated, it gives CASSQDPPWTSTYF.